This passage covers 21 T cell receptor beta chains from one sample sequenced in a study of CD8+ T cells in alopecia areata. Reverse transcription of extracted RNA yielded cDNA, which provided the sequencing template. Profiled with immunoSEQ multiplex PCR; TCRdb holds only in-frame clones, not every one. Of under 110,000 clones listed, roughly three fifths are singletons. The sample's treatment: oral pan-JAK inhibitor, 5-10 mg twice daily. The specimen comprised CD8+ T cells sorted from blood, sampled at roughly week 55, from a patient treated with tofacitinib. These receptors came from a human donor with alopecia areata.

V and J are TRBV5-6 and TRBJ2-1, with D hard to call. Germline V gene lookup returns CDR1 SGHDT and CDR2 YYEEEE. This CDR3 has 15 amino acids. V gave up 0 bases and J gave up 0 bases, with 7 bases separating them. DNA for the CDR3: TGTGCCAGCAGCTTGGGGGTCAGCTCCTACAATGAGCAGTTCTTC. This gives the protein CASSLGVSSYNEQFF.

This sequence joins TRBV30 and TRBJ2-7; 11 positions agree with TRBD2. The CDR3 sequence is 16 residues long. The germline gives CDR1 GTSNPN, CDR2 SVGIG (reference sequence). The ends lost 4 bases at V and 2 bases at J; junction bases unmatched: 10. Here the CDR3 DNA reads TGTGCCTGGACCCCTGGACTAGCGGGTGTCACCTACGAGCAGTACTTC. This translates into CAWTPGLAGVTYEQYF. Based on the CDR3 plus reference TRBV30 and TRBJ2-7, the full variable domain is SQTIHQWPATLVQPVGSPLSLECTVEGTSNPNLYWYRQAAGRGLQLLFYSVGIGQISSEVPQNLSASRPQDRQFILSSKKLLLSDSGFYLCAWTPGLAGVTYEQYFGPGTRLTVT.

This clone was recorded a few times. This chain uses TRBV6-5 with TRBJ1-2; 10 bases line up with TRBD1. Germline loops: CDR1 MNHEY, CDR2 SVGAGI. The V and J ends lost 6 bases and 6 bases, in that order; junction bases with no gene match: 4. The CDR3 has 13 amino acids. Here the CDR3 DNA reads TGTGCCAGCAGCCGACAGGGGGCAGATGGCTACACCTTC. It codes for CASSRQGADGYTF.

This clone was seen more than once but under ten times. This chain uses TRBV7-2 with TRBJ1-2; no clear D gene. CDR3 length equals 14 residues. Germline V gene lookup returns CDR1 SGHTA and CDR2 FQGNSA. V lost 5 bases and J lost 6, with 16 bases in between. The CDR3 nucleotides read TGTGCCAGCAGCATCATAGGGCCGGGCGATGGCTACACCTTC. Translating it yields CASSIIGPGDGYTF.

The chain is built from TRBV4-2 and TRBJ2-1, with 9 bases fitting TRBD2. There are 16 residues in the CDR3. Unmatched junction bases numbered 7, after V lost 0 bases and J lost 7 bases. CDR1 is LGHNA, CDR2 YNFKEQ, per germline. The CDR3 is CASSQEGRGGLNEQFF. In nucleotides, the CDR3 is TGTGCCAGCAGCCAAGAAGGGCGGGGGGGCTTGAATGAGCAGTTCTTC.

The J gene is TRBJ2-7, the V gene TRBV5-8; D is ambiguous. The CDR3 length is 12 residues. The V and J ends lost 0 bases and 2 bases respectively, with 3 bases between them. Germline-derived CDR1 and CDR2 are SGHTS and YDEGEE. DNA for the CDR3: TGTGCCAGCAGCTTGGCCCCCTACGAGCAGTACTTC. Residues: CASSLAPYEQYF.

The chain recombines TRBV30 with TRBJ2-3, with no clear D. V was cut by 3 bases and J by 0 bases, with 16 bases left in between. The germline gives CDR1 GTSNPN, CDR2 SVGIG (reference sequence). The CDR3 contains 16 residues. In DNA, the CDR3 is TGTGCCTGGAGCGCCCTCCCACAGCTAAGCACAGATACGCAGTATTTT. This codes for CAWSALPQLSTDTQYF.

V and J are TRBV27 and TRBJ2-2, with TRBD2 matching over 7 bases. The CDR3 has 16 amino acids. J was trimmed by 7 bases and V by 0 bases; bases with no gene match: 8. Germline values: CDR1 MNHEY, CDR2 SMNVEV (reference sequence). In DNA, the CDR3 is TGTGCCAGCAGTTTATCCCCGGGGGGAGTCGACGGGGAGCTGTTTTTT. Its translation is CASSLSPGGVDGELFF.

The rearrangement uses TRBV6-1 and TRBJ1-1; D unresolved. Germline V gene lookup returns CDR1 MNHNS and CDR2 SASEGT. V dropped 3 bases and J dropped 11 bases, with 1 base sitting between them. The CDR3 has 8 amino acids. The CDR3 DNA is TGTGCCAGCAGTGACGCTTTCTTT. It translates to CASSDAFF.

A few counts support this clone. The rearrangement joins TRBV6-6 to TRBJ1-1; the D is unclear. The CDR3 has 12 residues. The V end was cut by 2 bases, the J end by 10 bases, with 11 bases between. Germline loops: CDR1 MNHNY, CDR2 SVGAGI (reference sequence). The CDR3 region is CASSYVPGRAFF. CDR3 DNA: TGTGCCAGCAGTTACGTCCCGGGTAGAGCTTTCTTT.

The genes are TRBV5-1 and TRBJ2-2, with unresolved D. CDR3 size: 15 residues. Germline V gene lookup returns CDR1 SGHRS and CDR2 YFSETQ. Trimming removed 4 bases from V and 1 base from J, with 11 bases in between. The CDR3 sequence: CASSPYNRNTGELFF. In DNA form, the CDR3 reads TGCGCCAGCAGCCCGTATAACAGGAACACCGGGGAGCTGTTTTTT.

DNA for the CDR3: TGTGCCAGCAGCCAAACCGGGACAGTGAACACCGGGGAGCTGTTTTTT. It codes for CASSQTGTVNTGELFF. The chain employs TRBV4-2 and TRBJ2-2, with 7 bases identical to TRBD1. Germline trimming cut 2 bases from V and 1 base from J; bases unmatched to any gene: 4. This CDR3 region has 16 residues. The germline gives CDR1 LGHNA, CDR2 YNFKEQ.

The V gene is TRBV9, the J gene TRBJ2-3; 7 nucleotides align to TRBD1. V gave up 4 bases and J gave up 0 bases; unmatched junction bases: 5. The CDR3 has 15 residues. Germline V CDR1 and CDR2: SGDLS, YYNGEE. CDR3 in amino acids: CASSRGGVSTDTQYF. CDR3 sequence (DNA): TGTGCCAGCAGCCGAGGGGGCGTTAGCACAGATACGCAGTATTTT.

The J gene is TRBJ2-1, the V gene TRBV5-6; TRBD2 might be the D (6 bases). The germline V and J ends were trimmed by 7 bases and 4 bases, with 18 bases remaining between them. CDR1 and CDR2 (germline): SGHDT, YYEEEE. The CDR3 is 15 amino acids. The CDR3 is CASQRGTVVYNEQFF. The CDR3 DNA follows: TGTGCCAGCCAACGGGGGACTGTAGTTTACAATGAGCAGTTCTTC.

There are a few counts of this clone. The chain couples TRBV6-1 to TRBJ2-7; 10 bases line up with TRBD1. CDR1 and CDR2 from the germline V gene are MNHNS and SASEGT. Trimming at V came to 8 bases and at J to 4 bases, leaving 11 bases not matched to a gene. This CDR3 contains 15 residues. DNA of the CDR3: TGTGCCAGCCACGAACCGGGACAGGGGACTTACGAGCAGTACTTC. Encoded protein: CASHEPGQGTYEQYF.

This clone was picked up a small number of times. This chain joins TRBV19 and TRBJ2-5, with D perhaps matching TRBD1 (5 bases). Per the germline V gene, CDR1 is LNHDA and CDR2 is SQIVND (reference sequence). The CDR3 consists of 12 residues. V was shortened by 6 bases and J by 7 bases, with 12 bases between the two germline ends. CDR3 residues: CASRGLAVTQYF. The DNA for the CDR3 is TGTGCCAGTAGGGGGCTGGCTGTGACCCAGTACTTC.

The DNA for the CDR3 is TGTGCCAGCAGCTTGGCTTTAGATACGCAGTATTTT. Encoded protein: CASSLALDTQYF. The rearrangement joins TRBV5-6 to TRBJ2-3; D gene unclear. Trimming took off 0 bases at V and 5 bases at J, with 4 bases between the two ends. The V gene's germline CDR1 is SGHDT and CDR2 YYEEEE. The CDR3 spans 12 residues.

The chain joins TRBV6-1 to TRBJ2-2; possibly TRBD1 or TRBD2 for D (5 bases each). V dropped 8 bases and J dropped 6 bases, with 13 bases sitting between them. The CDR3 totals 13 residues. Looked up from germline, CDR1 is MNHNS and CDR2 is SASEGT. CDR3 sequence: CASGLGEPGELFF. CDR3 DNA: TGTGCCAGCGGGTTGGGGGAGCCCGGGGAGCTGTTTTTT.

The chain combines TRBV11-3 with TRBJ1-1; D not certain. The length of the CDR3 is 13 residues. The germline CDR1 and CDR2 sequences are SGHNT and YENEEA. Trimming removed 1 base from V and 2 bases from J, with 5 bases in between. CDR3 nucleotides: TGTGCCAGCAGCTTAGGGGAAAACACTGAAGCTTTCTTT. Its protein product is CASSLGENTEAFF.

The chain couples TRBV19 to TRBJ2-3; 8 positions match TRBD2. The germline gives CDR1 LNHDA, CDR2 SQIVND (reference sequence). There are 15 residues in the CDR3. V lost 4 bases and J lost 3; bases outside the gene matches: 6. The CDR3 sequence: CASSTLAAWTDTQYF. The CDR3 region has the DNA TGTGCCAGTAGTACACTAGCGGCATGGACAGATACGCAGTATTTT.

This rearrangement joins TRBV2 to TRBJ1-5, with TRBD1 as a possible D gene (5 bases). The CDR3 length is 17 residues. CDR1 SNHLY and CDR2 FYNNEI come from the germline V gene. The V gene lost 3 bases and the J gene lost 7 bases, with 22 bases spanning the gap. The CDR3 DNA sequence: TGTGCCAGCAGTGATCTGTCGTTGGACACCCAGGGACAGCCCCAGCATTTT. Encoded protein: CASSDLSLDTQGQPQHF. Drawing the rest from reference TRBV2 and TRBJ1-5, the complete variable domain is EPEVTQTPSHQVTQMGQEVILRCVPISNHLYFYWYRQILGQKVEFLVSFYNNEISEKSEIFDDQFSVERPDGSNFTLKIRSTKLEDSAMYFCASSDLSLDTQGQPQHFGDGTRLSIL.